This passage covers 23 T cell receptor beta chains from one sample sequenced in a study of T cell repertoires in cytomegalovirus infection. TCRdb ran MiXCR on the reads and lists one entry per CDR3 protein. The table lists over 300,000 distinct CDR3 sequences, around a tenth of them singletons. The sequenced material came from PBMCs. The receptors shown here come from a human donor in good health (CMV status not recorded). Some clones in this sample may be carry-over from other donors' samples.

The gene calls are TRBV7-2 and TRBJ2-1; perhaps TRBD1 as D (5 bases). The CDR3 extends over 12 amino acids. Trimming took 1 base from V and 8 from J, leaving 6 bases between them. Germline V gives CDR1 SGHTA, CDR2 FQGNSA. Written as DNA, the CDR3 is TGTGCCAGCAGCTTAGTAGGGGATGAGCAGTTCTTC. It yields the protein CASSLVGDEQFF.

As regards this clonotype: A much larger clone is a single base away; this may be a read error. The rearrangement uses TRBV7-2 and TRBJ2-1; the D is unclear. CDR3 length equals 10 residues. CDR1 is SGHTA, CDR2 FQGNSA, per germline. In DNA, the CDR3 is TGTGCCAGCAGCTTAACTTCTCTCGTCTTC. Its protein is CASSLTSLVF.

The gene calls are TRBV13 and TRBJ1-5; TRBD1 might be the D (6 bases). The length of the CDR3 is 13 residues. Trimming took off 5 bases at V and 6 bases at J, with 11 bases between the two ends. Per germline, CDR1 PRHDT and CDR2 FYEKMQ (reference sequence). The CDR3 region is CASSVQGRQPQHF. The CDR3, as DNA: TGTGCCAGCAGCGTCCAGGGGCGTCAGCCCCAGCATTTT. The full variable domain, in which reference TRBV13 and TRBJ1-5 provide the parts outside the CDR3, is AAGVIQSPRHLIKEKRETATLKCYPIPRHDTVYWYQQGPGQDPQFLISFYEKMQSDKGSIPDRFSAQQFSDYHSELNMSSLELGDSALYFCASSVQGRQPQHFGDGTRLSIL.

In this sample, this clonotype turned up many times. V and J are TRBV7-2 and TRBJ1-1; the D gene is possibly TRBD1 (6 bases). CDR1 is SGHTA, CDR2 FQGNSA, per germline. CDR3 length equals 13 residues. V was pared by 4 bases and J by 5 bases, with 11 bases between. The CDR3 coding sequence is TGTGCCAGCAGCTCCCAAAGGGGGACTGAAGCTTTCTTT. It translates to CASSSQRGTEAFF.

This clonotype was counted ten times or more. This chain joins TRBV7-2 and TRBJ1-2, with D perhaps TRBD1 (5 bases). V was trimmed by 4 bases and J by 3 bases, leaving 12 bases between them. CDR1 is SGHTA, CDR2 FQGNSA, per germline. This CDR3 is built from 14 residues. This CDR3 is CASSYLTVYYGYTF. CDR3 sequence (DNA): TGTGCCAGCAGCTACTTGACAGTGTACTATGGCTACACCTTC.

The V and J genes are TRBV6-2 or TRBV6-3 and TRBJ1-1, with a possible D match to TRBD1 (5 bases). Germline CDR1 MNHEY, CDR2 SVGEGT. This CDR3 comprises 14 residues. Trimming removed 6 bases from V and 4 bases from J, with 15 bases in between. The DNA for the CDR3 is TGTGCCAGCAGCCAGATCAGGGAAGTCACTGAAGCTTTCTTT. Translated: CASSQIREVTEAFF.

This chain connects TRBV19 to TRBJ2-1; 9 bases align to TRBD2. This CDR3 contains 15 residues. Germline CDR1 LNHDA, CDR2 SQIVND (reference sequence). V was pared by 0 bases and J by 10 bases, with 7 bases of the junction left unmatched. CDR3 residues: CASSIERGGVREQFF. In DNA form, the CDR3 reads TGTGCCAGTAGTATAGAGCGGGGGGGGGTCAGGGAGCAGTTCTTC. The full variable domain, its missing parts supplied by reference TRBV19 and TRBJ2-1, is DGGITQSPKYLFRKEGQNVTLSCEQNLNHDAMYWYRQDPGQGLRLIYYSQIVNDFQKGDIAEGYSVSREKKESFPLTVTSAQKNPTAFYLCASSIERGGVREQFFGPGTRLTVL.

CDR3 residues: CAWTRSHGQSYGYTF. The CDR3, as DNA: TGTGCCTGGACCCGATCCCACGGACAGTCCTATGGCTACACCTTC. This sequence joins TRBV30 and TRBJ1-2; D is perhaps TRBD1 (6 bases). Germline lookup yields CDR1 GTSNPN and CDR2 SVGIG (reference sequence). Trimming stripped 4 bases from V and 4 bases from J, with 19 bases between. This CDR3 is built from 15 residues.

The chain is built from TRBV9 and TRBJ2-3; D is unresolved. CDR3 size: 15 residues. Germline CDR1 and CDR2: SGDLS and YYNGEE. The ends were cut back, 3 bases at V and 3 bases at J, with 14 bases in the middle. The CDR3, as DNA: TGTGCCAGCAGCGCGGTGTGGCAGGAAACAGATACGCAGTATTTT. This translates into CASSAVWQETDTQYF.

This chain connects TRBV19 to TRBJ1-1; D gene unclear. The germline gives CDR1 LNHDA, CDR2 SQIVND (reference sequence). V lost 3 bases to trimming and J lost 3 bases, with 5 bases between them. The CDR3 is made up of 12 amino acids. CDR3 loop: CASSISYTEAFF. CDR3 sequence (DNA): TGTGCCAGTAGTATTTCTTACACTGAAGCTTTCTTT. Full variable domain (rest looked up from reference TRBV19 and TRBJ1-1): DGGITQSPKYLFRKEGQNVTLSCEQNLNHDAMYWYRQDPGQGLRLIYYSQIVNDFQKGDIAEGYSVSREKKESFPLTVTSAQKNPTAFYLCASSISYTEAFFGQGTRLTVV.

This clonotype was detected ten times or more. The CDR3 sequence: CASSRDRFSSGNTIYF. CDR3 sequence (DNA): TGTGCCAGCAGTCGTGACAGATTCTCCTCTGGAAACACCATATATTTT. V gene TRBV2 combines with J gene TRBJ1-3; D may be TRBD1 (5 bases). The CDR3 loop spans 16 amino acids. The germline V gene has CDR1 SNHLY and CDR2 FYNNEI. The germline V and J ends were trimmed by 5 bases and 0 bases, with 14 bases remaining between them. The full variable domain, its missing parts supplied by reference TRBV2 and TRBJ1-3, is EPEVTQTPSHQVTQMGQEVILRCVPISNHLYFYWYRQILGQKVEFLVSFYNNEISEKSEIFDDQFSVERPDGSNFTLKIRSTKLEDSAMYFCASSRDRFSSGNTIYFGEGSWLTVV.

This clonotype has just a few counts. The gene calls are TRBV10-3 and TRBJ2-1; 7 bases agree with TRBD1. Germline CDR1 ENHRY, CDR2 SYGVKD. Trimming cost V 3 bases and J 5 bases; bases outside gene matches: 7. The CDR3 runs 15 residues. CDR3 loop: CAISDWDRDNNEQFF. The CDR3 DNA is TGTGCCATCAGTGACTGGGACAGAGACAACAATGAGCAGTTCTTC.

In its sample, this clonotype was seen a few times. The genes are TRBV10-3 and TRBJ2-1, with TRBD1 identical over 7 bases. The V segment lost 6 bases and the J segment 8 bases; nucleotides outside the gene matches: 4. CDR1 ENHRY and CDR2 SYGVKD come from the germline V gene. The CDR3 is 12 amino acids. CDR3 sequence reads: CAISQQGDEQFF. The CDR3 DNA follows: TGTGCCATCAGCCAGCAGGGGGATGAGCAGTTCTTC.

This clonotype was counted ten times or more. The chain recombines TRBV6-5 with TRBJ2-1; TRBD2 matches 7 bases. The CDR3 is made up of 17 amino acids. The V gene end was trimmed by 2 bases and the J gene end by 6 bases; junction bases not matched to a gene: 13. The germline V gene has CDR1 MNHEY and CDR2 SVGAGI. DNA for the CDR3: TGTGCCAGCAGTTACCACGGGGCGGGAGACCGAGGCAATGAGCAGTTCTTC. Protein: CASSYHGAGDRGNEQFF.

The chain uses TRBV5-4 and TRBJ2-1; D call uncertain. The V and J ends lost 3 bases and 8 bases respectively, with 15 bases between them. The CDR3 length is 14 residues. In germline, CDR1 is SGHNT, CDR2 YYREEE (reference sequence). CDR3 region: CASSSHPSVYEQFF. The CDR3 DNA reads TGTGCCAGCAGCTCCCATCCGTCGGTTTATGAGCAGTTCTTC.

The chain recombines TRBV24-1 with TRBJ2-3, with unresolved D. This CDR3 comprises 15 residues. The germline V gene encodes CDR1 KGHDR and CDR2 SFDVKD. Trimming left V 2 bases short and J 3 bases short, with 11 bases between. The chain's CDR3 is CATSDSQPSTDTQYF. CDR3 coding DNA: TGTGCCACCAGTGATTCGCAACCTTCGACAGATACGCAGTATTTT.

The DNA for the CDR3 is TGTGCCAGCAGTCCAGGCGGGACAGGGAGAACAACCGGGGAGCTGTTTTTT. Protein sequence: CASSPGGTGRTTGELFF. The chain joins TRBV2 to TRBJ2-2, with 9 bases identical to TRBD1. The CDR3 length is 17 residues. V shed 5 bases and J 5 bases; nucleotides not matched to a gene: 12. Germline CDR1 is SNHLY and CDR2 is FYNNEI.

For this clonotype: This may come from a read error, since a much larger clone is one base off. The chain couples TRBV6-6 to TRBJ1-2; 8 positions match TRBD1. The V gene's germline CDR1 is MNHNY and CDR2 SVGAGI (reference sequence). J lost 5 bases, V lost 5 bases, and 10 bases had no gene match. This CDR3 contains 15 residues. CDR3 loop: CASSAGGVGRYGYTF. The CDR3 nucleotides are TGTGCCAGCAGTGCAGGGGGCGTGGGTCGTTATGGCTACACCTTC.

A few counts support this clonotype. V usage is TRBV20-1 and J usage is TRBJ2-1; D might be TRBD1 (6 bases). V gave up 6 bases and J gave up 2 bases, with 8 bases separating them. The V gene's germline CDR1 is DFQATT and CDR2 SNEGSKA (reference sequence). The CDR3 spans 12 residues. Written as DNA, the CDR3 is TGCAGTGCGAGGGGGACCTACAATGAGCAGTTCTTC. This sequence encodes CSARGTYNEQFF.

There are a few counts of this clonotype. CDR3 nucleotide sequence: TGCGCCAGCAGCAGGGGCCCCACACAGACCGGGGAGCTGTTTTTT. Residues: CASSRGPTQTGELFF. This rearrangement joins TRBV5-1 to TRBJ2-2, with D perhaps TRBD1 (5 bases). The CDR3 covers 15 residues. The V gene lost 4 bases and the J gene lost 5 bases, with 15 bases spanning the gap. Germline V gene lookup returns CDR1 SGHRS and CDR2 YFSETQ.

This clonotype was seen just once. CDR3: CASSPYLGGSNTEAFF. The CDR3 region has the DNA TGTGCCAGCAGCCCGTACTTAGGGGGCTCAAACACTGAAGCTTTCTTT. The chain recombines TRBV7-9 with TRBJ1-1; TRBD1 matches at 7 bases. The CDR3 is 16 amino acids. Germline-derived CDR1 and CDR2 are SEHNR and FQNEAQ (reference sequence). Germline trimming cut 5 bases from V and 2 bases from J; bases unmatched to any gene: 11. Variable domain in full (rest from reference TRBV7-9 and TRBJ1-1): DTGVSQNPRHKITKRGQNVTFRCDPISEHNRLYWYRQTLGQGPEFLTYFQNEAQLEKSRLLSDRFSAERPKGSFSTLEIQRTEQGDSAMYLCASSPYLGGSNTEAFFGQGTRLTVV.

This clonotype was seen many times. The chain links TRBV11-2 to TRBJ2-2; D not resolved. The V end lost 2 bases, the J end lost 5 bases, and 6 bases lay between the germline ends. The CDR3 contains 13 residues. The germline CDR1 and CDR2 sequences are SGHAT and FQNNGV. CDR3 DNA: TGTGCCAGCAGCTTAACATATACCGGGGAGCTGTTTTTT. It specifies CASSLTYTGELFF.

The rearrangement joins TRBV7-3 to TRBJ2-1; D is possibly TRBD1 or TRBD2 (5 bases each). CDR3 size: 12 residues. Trimming left V 11 bases short and J 7 bases short, with 15 bases between. Germline V gene sequence: CDR1 SGHTA, CDR2 FQGTGA. This chain's CDR3 is CACRVGRNEQFF. CDR3 nucleotide sequence: TGTGCCTGCCGAGTGGGACGGAATGAGCAGTTCTTC.